A selection of T cell receptor beta chains follows, all from one sample in a study of persistence of HIV-infected CD4 T cells. The method was immunoSEQ multiplex PCR; TCRdb's version includes in-frame clones alone and lacks a portion of them. The sample consists of approximately 31,000 clones, around 80% of them appearing once. For these receptors, no antigen is known. The starting material was CD4+ T cells sorted from PBMCs after roughly 18-hour stimulation, obtained from a patient who received antiretroviral therapy. These receptors came from an adult woman with HIV who was CMV-seropositive. The CDR3 runs from the conserved cysteine through the conserved F or W. A D gene is named only where the DNA matches it firmly. Size is omitted from some rows. Given values are once, few, many or a class for expanded clones.

clone_size: once; j_call: TRBJ1-5; v_call: TRBV6-1; d_call: NA; cdr3_nt: TGTGCCAGCAGTGAGGTTCGAAACCAGCCCCAGCATTTT; cdr3_aa: CASSEVRNQPQHF
clone_size: once; j_call: TRBJ2-3; v_call: TRBV4-3; d_call: NA; cdr3_nt: TGCGCCAGCAGCCAAAATCCGGACGGGGCAGATACGCAGTATTTT; cdr3_aa: CASSQNPDGADTQYF
clone_size: NA; j_call: TRBJ1-1; v_call: TRBV5-1; d_call: NA; cdr3_nt: TGCGCCAGCAGCCGAGAAGGGTTGAACACTGAAGCTTTCTTT; cdr3_aa: CASSREGLNTEAFF
clone_size: NA; j_call: TRBJ2-5; v_call: TRBV18; d_call: NA; cdr3_nt: TGTGCCAGCTCACCAATGGCAGAGACCCAGTACTTC; cdr3_aa: CASSPMAETQYF
clone_size: NA; j_call: TRBJ2-5; v_call: TRBV14; d_call: TRBD2; cdr3_nt: TGTGCCAGCAGTCTTAGACTAGCGGGAGTAGAGACCCAGTACTTC; cdr3_aa: CASSLRLAGVETQYF
clone_size: NA; j_call: TRBJ2-7; v_call: TRBV5-4; d_call: NA; cdr3_nt: TGTGCCAGCAGCCTGGCGGGGGACACCAACTACGAGCAGTACTTC; cdr3_aa: CASSLAGDTNYEQYF
clone_size: NA; j_call: TRBJ1-1; v_call: TRBV12-3/TRBV12-4; d_call: NA; cdr3_nt: TGTGCCAGCAGTTGGACAGTTAACACTGAAGCTTTCTTT; cdr3_aa: CASSWTVNTEAFF
clone_size: NA; j_call: TRBJ2-5; v_call: TRBV27; d_call: NA; cdr3_nt: TGTGCCAGCAGCCCATTCCGTGAAGAGACCCAGTACTTC; cdr3_aa: CASSPFREETQYF
clone_size: NA; j_call: TRBJ1-2; v_call: TRBV30; d_call: TRBD1; cdr3_nt: TGTGCCTGGAGTGTGTGGGGAGGGGGCGGCTACACCTTC; cdr3_aa: CAWSVWGGGGYTF
clone_size: NA; j_call: TRBJ1-5; v_call: TRBV6-5; d_call: NA; cdr3_nt: TGTGCCAGCACTCTCATACAGGGAAGCAATCAGCCCCAGCATTTT; cdr3_aa: CASTLIQGSNQPQHF
clone_size: few; j_call: TRBJ1-4; v_call: TRBV4-3; d_call: NA; cdr3_nt: TGCGCCAGCAGCCAAGATCTTCTTAGGGGGGGAAATGAAAAACTGTTTTTT; cdr3_aa: CASSQDLLRGGNEKLFF
clone_size: NA; j_call: TRBJ1-3; v_call: TRBV29-1; d_call: NA; cdr3_nt: TGCAGCGTTGATAAGACTTCCTCTGGAAACACCATATATTTT; cdr3_aa: CSVDKTSSGNTIYF
clone_size: few; j_call: TRBJ2-7; v_call: TRBV7-2; d_call: NA; cdr3_nt: TGTGCCAGCAGCCCACTCCAGGGGTACGAGCAGTACTTC; cdr3_aa: CASSPLQGYEQYF
clone_size: NA; j_call: TRBJ1-1; v_call: TRBV12-3/TRBV12-4; d_call: NA; cdr3_nt: TGTGCCAGCAGCCCAGACAGTTACACTGAAGCTTTCTTT; cdr3_aa: CASSPDSYTEAFF
clone_size: NA; j_call: TRBJ1-2; v_call: TRBV28; d_call: NA; cdr3_nt: TGTGCCAGCTTTTCGAATGGCTACACCTTC; cdr3_aa: CASFSNGYTF
clone_size: NA; j_call: TRBJ1-2; v_call: TRBV7-2; d_call: NA; cdr3_nt: TGTGCCAGCAGCCGGATAATGCAGGGAGCCTATGGCTACACCTTC; cdr3_aa: CASSRIMQGAYGYTF
clone_size: NA; j_call: TRBJ1-1; v_call: TRBV15; d_call: NA; cdr3_nt: TGTGCCACCAGCAGAGAGGGGGGTTTTACTGAAGCTTTCTTT; cdr3_aa: CATSREGGFTEAFF
clone_size: NA; j_call: TRBJ2-2; v_call: TRBV9; d_call: NA; cdr3_nt: TGTGCCAGCTCCCTAGCCGGGACCTCTCACACCGGGGAGCTGTTTTTT; cdr3_aa: CASSLAGTSHTGELFF
clone_size: NA; j_call: TRBJ2-2; v_call: TRBV5-1; d_call: NA; cdr3_nt: TGCGCCAGCAGCTTGGGCCGGAACACCGGGGAGCTGTTTTTT; cdr3_aa: CASSLGRNTGELFF
clone_size: NA; j_call: TRBJ2-5; v_call: TRBV19; d_call: NA; cdr3_nt: TGTGCCAGTAGTATCGGTTCGTTTGCAATAAGGACAGACCAAGAGACCCAGTACTTC; cdr3_aa: CASSIGSFAIRTDQETQYF
clone_size: NA; j_call: TRBJ1-1; v_call: TRBV2; d_call: NA; cdr3_nt: TGTGCCAGCAGTCTCAGGGTGAACACTGAAGCTTTCTTT; cdr3_aa: CASSLRVNTEAFF
clone_size: few; j_call: TRBJ2-7; v_call: TRBV21-1; d_call: NA; cdr3_nt: TGTGCCAGCAGCAAACCTTTTTCCTACGAGCAGTACTTC; cdr3_aa: CASSKPFSYEQYF
clone_size: NA; j_call: TRBJ2-5; v_call: TRBV9; d_call: NA; cdr3_nt: TGTGCCAGCAGCGTAGTTGGACGGGTACAAGAGACCCAGTACTTC; cdr3_aa: CASSVVGRVQETQYF
clone_size: NA; j_call: TRBJ2-1; v_call: TRBV5-4; d_call: NA; cdr3_nt: TGTGCCAGCAGCCCTATAGGGCTCCTGAATAGGGGTGAGCAGTTCTTC; cdr3_aa: CASSPIGLLNRGEQFF
clone_size: NA; j_call: TRBJ2-7; v_call: TRBV5-4; d_call: NA; cdr3_nt: TGTGCCAGCAGCTTGGATTACTACCCTTACGAGCAGTACTTC; cdr3_aa: CASSLDYYPYEQYF
clone_size: NA; j_call: TRBJ2-1; v_call: TRBV7-9; d_call: TRBD1; cdr3_nt: TGTGCCAGCAGCACCCAAGAATTCAGGGGGCGCAGCTATGAGCAGTTCTTC; cdr3_aa: CASSTQEFRGRSYEQFF
clone_size: NA; j_call: TRBJ1-6; v_call: TRBV6-5; d_call: TRBD1; cdr3_nt: TGTGCCAGCAGAAACTATCAGGGGGGTAATTCACCCCTCCACTTT; cdr3_aa: CASRNYQGGNSPLHF
clone_size: NA; j_call: TRBJ2-1; v_call: TRBV11-3; d_call: NA; cdr3_nt: TGTGCCAGCAGCTTGGACTCCTCCTACAATGAGCAGTTCTTC; cdr3_aa: CASSLDSSYNEQFF
clone_size: NA; j_call: TRBJ2-5; v_call: TRBV15; d_call: TRBD2; cdr3_nt: TGTGCCACCAGCCGGGGGGGGGACGGGGAGACCCAGTACTTC; cdr3_aa: CATSRGGDGETQYF
clone_size: NA; j_call: TRBJ1-5; v_call: TRBV6-2/TRBV6-3; d_call: NA; cdr3_nt: TGTGCCAGCAGTCTACAGGGTCGGGATCAGCCCCAGCATTTT; cdr3_aa: CASSLQGRDQPQHF
clone_size: NA; j_call: TRBJ2-5; v_call: TRBV5-6; d_call: TRBD2; cdr3_nt: TGTGCCAGCAGCCCGGGGGGAGAGACCCAGTACTTC; cdr3_aa: CASSPGGETQYF
clone_size: NA; j_call: TRBJ2-3; v_call: TRBV5-5; d_call: NA; cdr3_nt: TGTGCCAGCAGCATGAAGGGGATTCCTAGCACAGATACGCAGTATTTT; cdr3_aa: CASSMKGIPSTDTQYF
clone_size: NA; j_call: TRBJ1-2; v_call: TRBV5-6; d_call: TRBD1; cdr3_nt: TGTGCCAGCAGCCGCACGGGACAGGGGACGGGCTACACCTTC; cdr3_aa: CASSRTGQGTGYTF
clone_size: NA; j_call: TRBJ2-5; v_call: TRBV28; d_call: NA; cdr3_nt: TGTGCCAGCAGTTCGCGGTACGGGACGCCGAGGGTCCGAGAGACCCAGTACTTC; cdr3_aa: CASSSRYGTPRVRETQYF
clone_size: NA; j_call: TRBJ2-1; v_call: TRBV19; d_call: NA; cdr3_nt: TGTGCCAGTAGTAGACAGAGCAGCTCCTACAATGAGCAGTTCTTC; cdr3_aa: CASSRQSSSYNEQFF
clone_size: NA; j_call: TRBJ2-6; v_call: TRBV11-2; d_call: NA; cdr3_nt: TGTGCCAGCAGCTCCGTACGCTGGGGGAACTCTGGGGCCAACGTCCTGACTTTC; cdr3_aa: CASSSVRWGNSGANVLTF
clone_size: NA; j_call: TRBJ2-2; v_call: TRBV11-3; d_call: TRBD1; cdr3_nt: TGTGCCAGCAGCCGTAGGGACAGTCGGACCGGGGAGCTGTTTTTT; cdr3_aa: CASSRRDSRTGELFF
clone_size: once; j_call: TRBJ1-1; v_call: TRBV11-3; d_call: NA; cdr3_nt: TGTGCCGGCAGCAGCCAGGGTTTTGGAAGTACTGAAGCTTTCTTT; cdr3_aa: CAGSSQGFGSTEAFF
clone_size: NA; j_call: TRBJ2-5; v_call: TRBV30; d_call: NA; cdr3_nt: TGTGCCTGGACCATAGGGACTTCGGGACAAGAGACCCAGTACTTC; cdr3_aa: CAWTIGTSGQETQYF
clone_size: NA; j_call: TRBJ1-4; v_call: TRBV7-2; d_call: NA; cdr3_nt: TGTGCCAGCAGCTTACGGGGAGTCAATGAAAAACTGTTTTTT; cdr3_aa: CASSLRGVNEKLFF
clone_size: once; j_call: TRBJ2-7; v_call: TRBV19; d_call: TRBD1; cdr3_nt: TGTGCCAGTACCCCAACAGGGGTCGGCGAGCAGTACTTC; cdr3_aa: CASTPTGVGEQYF
clone_size: NA; j_call: TRBJ2-1; v_call: TRBV5-1; d_call: NA; cdr3_nt: TGCGCCAGCAGCCTGTATGGACCGATGAGCTCCTACAATGAGCAGTTCTTC; cdr3_aa: CASSLYGPMSSYNEQFF
clone_size: NA; j_call: TRBJ1-1; v_call: TRBV18; d_call: NA; cdr3_nt: TGTGCCAGCTCACCGGACAGAGCTAACACTGAAGCTTTCTTT; cdr3_aa: CASSPDRANTEAFF
clone_size: NA; j_call: TRBJ2-2; v_call: TRBV10-1; d_call: TRBD2; cdr3_nt: TGCGCCAGCAGTCGGGGGGCCGGGGAGCTGTTTTTT; cdr3_aa: CASSRGAGELFF
clone_size: few; j_call: TRBJ1-3; v_call: TRBV5-1; d_call: TRBD1; cdr3_nt: TGCGCCAGCAGCTCAGGGGGCGGCGGAAACACCATATATTTT; cdr3_aa: CASSSGGGGNTIYF
clone_size: NA; j_call: TRBJ2-1; v_call: TRBV7-9; d_call: TRBD2; cdr3_nt: TGTGCCAGCAGCTTATGGGGACTAGCGGGAGGATTAAATGAGCAGTTCTTC; cdr3_aa: CASSLWGLAGGLNEQFF
clone_size: NA; j_call: TRBJ2-7; v_call: TRBV5-1; d_call: TRBD1; cdr3_nt: TGCGCCAGCAGCTCCGGACAGGGGAGCTCCTACGAGCAGTACTTC; cdr3_aa: CASSSGQGSSYEQYF
clone_size: once; j_call: TRBJ2-3; v_call: TRBV7-9; d_call: NA; cdr3_nt: TGTGCCAGCAGCTCCCCCACATACAGCACGAGAACAGATACGCAGTATTTT; cdr3_aa: CASSSPTYSTRTDTQYF
clone_size: NA; j_call: TRBJ1-6; v_call: TRBV7-9; d_call: NA; cdr3_nt: TGTGCCAGCAGCTCCATGCCTACCTGGGATTCACCCCTCCACTTT; cdr3_aa: CASSSMPTWDSPLHF